This entry lists 2 T cell receptor beta chains sequenced from one sample in a study of shared T cell receptors in the human thymus. Some clones are missing from TCRdb's copy, which holds only in-frame ones; the method was immunoSEQ multiplex PCR. The table lists roughly 700,000 clones, approximately 88% of them singletons. The same sample was also used in a study of human thymus T cells.

Sequencing was performed on thymocytes. The receptor set was obtained from a boy under two years old with a congenital heart defect.

A few counts support this clone. V gene TRBV5-5 combines with J gene TRBJ2-3, with 12 bases lining up with TRBD1. J was trimmed by 6 bases and V by 4 bases; bases with no gene match: 12. CDR1 and CDR2 from the germline V gene are SGHKS and YYEKEE (reference sequence). The CDR3 extends over 17 amino acids. The CDR3 region is CASSLTLRDRGPDTQYF. The CDR3 nucleotides read TGTGCCAGCAGCCTAACACTACGGGACAGGGGGCCCGATACGCAGTATTTT.

The genes are TRBV7-6 and TRBJ2-1; the match to TRBD2 covers 7 bases. CDR1 is SGHVS and CDR2 is FNYEAQ in the germline V gene. The CDR3 has 16 residues. Trimming took 7 bases from V and 3 from J; bases not matched to a gene: 12. CDR3 sequence reads: CASIRRAGVDYNEQFF. Written as DNA, the CDR3 is TGTGCCAGCATCCGGCGGGCGGGAGTAGACTACAATGAGCAGTTCTTC.